Below are 20 T cell receptor beta chains sequenced from a single sample in a study of cytomegalovirus exposure and HLA in healthy donors. Researchers ran the PCR with 60 Vbeta and 13 Jbeta primers. Repertoires were generated with immunoSEQ multiplex PCR, while TCRdb's copy carries only in-frame clones and drops some. This sample carries 85,000 to 120,000 clones, more than 75% of them seen once, and the ten largest clones take around 5.8%. Sequences were obtained from PBMCs. All receptors come from a woman between 50 and 59 years old in good health and CMV-seropositive.

The chain links TRBV5-1 to TRBJ2-1; D gene uncertain. This CDR3 contains 16 residues. Trimming shortened V by 4 bases and J by 0 bases, and 14 bases separated the two germline ends. CDR1 and CDR2 from the germline V gene are SGHRS and YFSETQ. The CDR3 protein is CASSAVVFSSYNEQFF. The CDR3 DNA reads as TGCGCCAGCAGCGCTGTGGTTTTTAGCTCCTACAATGAGCAGTTCTTC. The full variable domain, its missing parts supplied by reference TRBV5-1 and TRBJ2-1, is KAGVTQTPRYLIKTRGQQVTLSCSPISGHRSVSWYQQTPGQGLQFLFEYFSETQRNKGNFPGRFSGRQFSNSRSEMNVSTLELGDSALYLCASSAVVFSSYNEQFFGPGTRLTVL.

This sequence joins TRBV6-5 and TRBJ2-5; D gene unclear. CDR1 MNHEY and CDR2 SVGAGI come from the germline V gene. This CDR3 spans 14 amino acids. Trimming cost V 4 bases and J 5 bases, with 14 bases left between them. The DNA of the CDR3 is TGTGCCAGCAGTTCGCCTAGGATAACGGAGACCCAGTACTTC. Its translation: CASSSPRITETQYF.

The rearrangement joins TRBV4-3 to TRBJ1-6, with 9 bases lining up with TRBD1. V was clipped by 4 bases and J by 8 bases; unmatched bases: 3. This CDR3 is 14 amino acids long. The germline CDR1 and CDR2 sequences are LGHNA and YSLEER. Here the CDR3 reads CASSRRTGDSPLHF. CDR3 bases: TGCGCCAGCAGCCGAAGGACAGGGGATTCACCCCTCCACTTT.

This clone was seen more than once but under ten times. The chain recombines TRBV5-4 with TRBJ2-3, with 13 bases aligning to TRBD2. The CDR3 has 16 residues. V lost 4 bases to trimming and J lost 2 bases; unmatched junction nucleotides: 4. Germline CDR1 reads SGHNT; CDR2 reads YYREEE (reference sequence). The CDR3 DNA reads TGTGCCAGCAGCGCGACTAGCGGGGGGAACACAGATACGCAGTATTTT. Translation: CASSATSGGNTDTQYF.

This clone was counted a single time. The genes are TRBV19 and TRBJ2-5, with TRBD1 matching 9 bases. This CDR3 has 13 residues. Germline CDR1 and CDR2: LNHDA and SQIVND (reference sequence). Unmatched junction bases numbered 13, after V lost 9 bases and J lost 11 bases. CDR3 bases: TGTGCCAGCAGGACAGGGGAGCATGGGCGGCAGTACTTC. This gives the protein CASRTGEHGRQYF.

The J gene is TRBJ1-6, the V gene TRBV18; TRBD1 is a possible D gene (6 bases). V lost 2 bases to trimming and J lost 7 bases, with 12 bases between them. Germline assignment: CDR1 KGHSH and CDR2 LQKENI. The CDR3 has 15 residues. The CDR3, as DNA: TGTGCCAGCTCACCAAACAGGGTTGGGAATTCACCCCTCCACTTT. Its translation is CASSPNRVGNSPLHF.

Worth noting for this clone: Germline and junction disagree at one end, which may indicate a read error. This chain joins TRBV4-2 and TRBJ1-6, with TRBD1 as a possible D gene (6 bases). Germline V gives CDR1 LGHNA, CDR2 YNFKEQ. The CDR3 is made up of 18 amino acids. Here the CDR3 DNA reads TGTGCCAGCAGCCAAGAAGAAGGCTCACAAGGGGGTGGTTCACTCCTCCACTTT. Encoded protein: CASSQEEGSQGGGSLLHF.

The rearrangement joins TRBV18 to TRBJ1-1; 10 nucleotides line up with TRBD1. CDR1 is KGHSH, CDR2 LQKENI, per germline. The J segment lost 1 base and the V segment lost 0 bases, leaving 2 bases of the junction unmatched. The CDR3 sequence is 16 residues long. DNA for the CDR3: TGTGCCAGCTCACCACCGGACAGGGGGGGGAACACTGAAGCTTTCTTT. Amino acids: CASSPPDRGGNTEAFF.

V usage is TRBV30 and J usage is TRBJ1-1; 9 bases are a match to TRBD1. CDR3 size: 16 residues. CDR1 GTSNPN and CDR2 SVGIG come from the germline V gene (reference sequence). V lost 2 bases, J lost 2 bases, and 9 bases stayed unmatched. The CDR3 loop is CAWSHRGPLSNTEAFF. The CDR3 DNA sequence: TGTGCCTGGAGTCACAGGGGGCCCCTATCCAACACTGAAGCTTTCTTT.

The V call is TRBV5-1, the J call TRBJ2-7; the match to TRBD1 covers 10 bases. CDR3 length: 15 residues. With 3 bases clipped from V and 1 base from J, the junction kept 4 bases outside the gene matches. Looked up from germline, CDR1 is SGHRS and CDR2 is YFSETQ. The chain's CDR3 is CASSSRQGASYEQYF. CDR3 sequence (DNA): TGCGCCAGCAGCTCACGACAGGGGGCATCCTACGAGCAGTACTTC. Full variable domain (remainder filled in from reference TRBV5-1 and TRBJ2-7): KAGVTQTPRYLIKTRGQQVTLSCSPISGHRSVSWYQQTPGQGLQFLFEYFSETQRNKGNFPGRFSGRQFSNSRSEMNVSTLELGDSALYLCASSSRQGASYEQYFGPGTRLTVT.

The chain combines TRBV28 with TRBJ1-1, with D tentatively TRBD1 (5 bases). The germline gives CDR1 MDHEN, CDR2 SYDVKM. V was clipped by 3 bases and J by 4 bases, with 12 bases between them. CDR3 length: 14 residues. CDR3 bases: TGTGCCAGCAGTTTGCAGGGAGGGAGCACTGAAGCTTTCTTT. Protein sequence: CASSLQGGSTEAFF.

The genes are TRBV18 and TRBJ1-1, with TRBD1 matching over 8 bases. CDR1 is KGHSH and CDR2 is LQKENI in the germline V gene. V lost 3 bases to trimming and J lost 5 bases; unmatched junction nucleotides: 17. The length of the CDR3 is 18 residues. The CDR3 spells CASSPFSHNRQGRTEAFF. As DNA, the CDR3 is TGTGCCAGCTCACCGTTTAGCCACAACCGACAGGGGCGGACTGAAGCTTTCTTT.

V and J are TRBV5-8 and TRBJ2-3; the match to TRBD2 covers 8 bases. J lost 5 bases, V lost 5 bases, and 10 bases had no gene match. Per the germline V gene, CDR1 is SGHTS and CDR2 is YDEGEE. The CDR3 totals 15 residues. The CDR3 bases are TGTGCCAGCAGACGGGCATTAGCGGGGTTAGATACGCAGTATTTT. Amino acid sequence: CASRRALAGLDTQYF.

This sequence joins TRBV2 and TRBJ1-6, with D possibly TRBD1 on 5 matching bases. The CDR3 has 13 amino acids. The germline CDR1 and CDR2 sequences are SNHLY and FYNNEI. Here the CDR3 reads CAAKGEENSPLHF. The CDR3 DNA reads TGTGCTGCGAAAGGGGAGGAGAATTCACCCCTCCACTTT.

This chain's CDR3 is CASSPLLVSGSYNEQFF. The DNA of the CDR3 is TGTGCCAGCTCACCACTACTGGTTTCCGGTTCCTACAATGAGCAGTTCTTC. The chain links TRBV18 to TRBJ2-1; D remains unclear. V was cut by 1 base and J by 1 base, with 14 bases left in between. CDR3 length: 17 amino acids. CDR1 and CDR2 from the germline V gene are KGHSH and LQKENI.

The genes are TRBV7-2 and TRBJ2-5; 7 nucleotides match TRBD2. The ends lost 3 bases at V and 7 bases at J; junction bases unmatched: 11. This CDR3 is built from 15 residues. Per germline, CDR1 SGHTA and CDR2 FQGNSA. The CDR3: CASSFNSGGTGTQYF. The CDR3 nucleotides are TGTGCCAGCAGCTTCAACTCGGGGGGTACTGGGACCCAGTACTTC.

This chain links TRBV7-2 with TRBJ2-5, with TRBD2 matching 8 bases. Judging by the DNA end, TRBJ2-7 fits better; the J call may be wrong. The CDR3 runs 17 residues. CDR1 and CDR2 from the germline V gene are SGHTA and FQGNSA. The CDR3 reads CASSLGLVLSLNYEQYF. The CDR3 nucleotides are TGTGCCAGCAGCTTGGGACTAGTGCTCTCGCTGAACTACGAGCAGTACTTC.

The gene calls are TRBV5-1 and TRBJ2-3; 9 bases map to TRBD2. Per germline, CDR1 SGHRS and CDR2 YFSETQ. The V gene end was trimmed by 5 bases and the J gene end by 2 bases; junction bases not matched to a gene: 3. The CDR3 is made up of 14 amino acids. CDR3 residues: CASSMGLATDTQYF. The CDR3 nucleotides read TGCGCCAGCAGTATGGGACTAGCCACAGATACGCAGTATTTT.

This clone was detected only a few times. V usage is TRBV25-1 and J usage is TRBJ1-1; D uncertain. The CDR3 spans 14 residues. Trimming removed 6 bases from V and 0 bases from J, with 11 bases in between. Per germline, CDR1 MGHDK and CDR2 SYGVNS. The CDR3 DNA follows: TGTGCCAGCAGGCCCTTGGGCTTGAACACTGAAGCTTTCTTT. This translates into CASRPLGLNTEAFF.

V and J are TRBV11-2 and TRBJ1-1; a weak D match, TRBD1 (6 bases). Trimming shortened V by 1 base and J by 5 bases, and 11 bases separated the two germline ends. This CDR3 spans 14 amino acids. CDR1 SGHAT and CDR2 FQNNGV come from the germline V gene. CDR3 coding DNA: TGTGCCAGCAGCTTAGGCAGGGGAGGGACTGAAGCTTTCTTT. This gives the protein CASSLGRGGTEAFF.